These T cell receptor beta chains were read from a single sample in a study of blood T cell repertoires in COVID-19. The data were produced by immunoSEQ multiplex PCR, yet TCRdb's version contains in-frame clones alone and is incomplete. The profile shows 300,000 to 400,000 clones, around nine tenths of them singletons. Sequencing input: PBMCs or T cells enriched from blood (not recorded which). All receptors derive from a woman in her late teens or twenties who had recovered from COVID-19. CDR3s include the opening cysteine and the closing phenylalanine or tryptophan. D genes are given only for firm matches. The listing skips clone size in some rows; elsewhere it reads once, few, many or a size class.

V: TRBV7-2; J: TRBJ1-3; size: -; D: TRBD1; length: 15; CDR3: CASNLEGAKGNTIYF; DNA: TGTGCCAGCAACTTAGAGGGGGCTAAGGGAAACACCATATATTTT
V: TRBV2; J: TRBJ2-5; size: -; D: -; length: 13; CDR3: CASSADTQETQYF; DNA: TGTGCCAGCAGCGCCGACACCCAAGAGACCCAGTACTTC
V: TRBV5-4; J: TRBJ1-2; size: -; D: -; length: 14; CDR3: CASSLMEPPYGYTF; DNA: TGTGCCAGCAGCTTGATGGAGCCTCCCTATGGCTACACCTTC
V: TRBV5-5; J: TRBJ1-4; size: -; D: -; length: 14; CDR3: CASSWSGPNEKLFF; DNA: TGTGCCAGCAGCTGGTCAGGGCCTAATGAAAAACTGTTTTTT
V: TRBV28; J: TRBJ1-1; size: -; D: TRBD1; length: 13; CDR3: CASRITGDTEAFF; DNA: TGTGCCAGCAGAATAACAGGGGACACTGAAGCTTTCTTT
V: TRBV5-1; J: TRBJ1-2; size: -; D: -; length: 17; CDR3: CASSWGWRQTSNYGYTF; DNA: TGCGCCAGCAGCTGGGGTTGGCGACAGACGTCTAACTATGGCTACACCTTC
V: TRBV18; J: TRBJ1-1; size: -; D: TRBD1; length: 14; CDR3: CASSPGQDTIEAFF; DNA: TGTGCCAGCTCGCCGGGACAGGACACCATTGAAGCTTTCTTT
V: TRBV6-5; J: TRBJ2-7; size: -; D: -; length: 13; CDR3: CASSYGLSYEQYF; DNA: TGTGCCAGCAGTTATGGCCTCTCCTACGAGCAGTACTTC
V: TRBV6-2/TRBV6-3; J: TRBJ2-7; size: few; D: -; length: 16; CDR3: CASSKRTRVPSYEQYF; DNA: TGTGCCAGCAGCAAGCGAACCCGCGTACCATCCTACGAGCAGTACTTC
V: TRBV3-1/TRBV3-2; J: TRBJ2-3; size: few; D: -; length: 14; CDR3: CASSPSYGTDTQYF; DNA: TGTGCCAGCAGCCCCTCTTATGGCACAGATACGCAGTATTTT
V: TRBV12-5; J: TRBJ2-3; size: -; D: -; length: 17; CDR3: CASGLGQNRLGADTQYF; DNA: TGTGCTAGTGGTTTGGGCCAGAACCGACTAGGTGCAGATACGCAGTATTTT
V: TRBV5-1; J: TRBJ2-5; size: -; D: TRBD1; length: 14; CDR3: CASSSQGQGETQYF; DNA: TGCGCCAGCAGCTCGCAGGGACAGGGGGAGACCCAGTACTTC
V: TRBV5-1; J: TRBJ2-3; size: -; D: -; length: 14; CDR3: CASSLFLEGDTQYF; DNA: TGCGCCAGCAGCTTGTTCCTAGAAGGAGATACGCAGTATTTT
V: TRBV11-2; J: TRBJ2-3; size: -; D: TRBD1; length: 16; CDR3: CASSLVADRATDTQYF; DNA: TGTGCCAGCAGCTTAGTAGCGGACAGGGCAACGGATACGCAGTATTTT
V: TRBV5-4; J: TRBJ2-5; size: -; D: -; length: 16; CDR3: CASSDDTGGSSETQYF; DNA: TGTGCCAGCAGCGACGATACAGGTGGCAGTTCAGAGACCCAGTACTTC
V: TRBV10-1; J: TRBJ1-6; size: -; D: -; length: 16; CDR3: CASSANTGLAASPLHF; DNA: TGCGCCAGCAGTGCAAATACAGGGCTAGCAGCCTCACCCCTCCACTTT
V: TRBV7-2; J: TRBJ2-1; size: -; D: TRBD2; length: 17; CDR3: CASSLTGRTSGDNEQFF; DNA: TGTGCCAGCAGCTTAACAGGTCGGACTAGCGGAGACAATGAGCAGTTCTTC
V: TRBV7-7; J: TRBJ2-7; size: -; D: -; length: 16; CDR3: CASSPWETRAPYEQYF; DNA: TGTGCTAGCAGCCCATGGGAGACAAGGGCCCCCTACGAGCAGTACTTC
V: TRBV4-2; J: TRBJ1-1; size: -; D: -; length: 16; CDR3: CASSQEMGEVPTEAFF; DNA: TGTGCCAGCAGCCAAGAAATGGGCGAAGTCCCCACTGAAGCTTTCTTT
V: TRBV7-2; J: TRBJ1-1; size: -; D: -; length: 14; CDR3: CASSSQGGNTEAFF; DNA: TGTGCCAGCAGCTCCCAGGGCGGGAACACTGAAGCTTTCTTT
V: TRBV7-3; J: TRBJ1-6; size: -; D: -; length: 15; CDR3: CASSKHSLGSSPLHF; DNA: TGTGCCAGCAGCAAACACTCCTTGGGGAGTTCACCCCTCCACTTT
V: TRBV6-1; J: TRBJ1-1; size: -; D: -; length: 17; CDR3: CASSVSTTPTVDTEAFF; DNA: TGTGCCAGCAGTGTGTCGACAACCCCTACCGTGGACACTGAAGCTTTCTTT
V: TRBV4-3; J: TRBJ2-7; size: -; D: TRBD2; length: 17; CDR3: CASSQDRLGGESYEQYF; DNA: TGCGCCAGCAGCCAAGACCGTCTGGGAGGGGAGTCCTACGAGCAGTACTTC
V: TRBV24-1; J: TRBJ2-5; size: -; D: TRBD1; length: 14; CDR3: CATSDRQGRETQYF; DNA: TGTGCCACCAGTGATCGACAGGGGAGGGAGACCCAGTACTTC
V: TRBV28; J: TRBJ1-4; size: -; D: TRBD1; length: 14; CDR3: CASSLAGTGEKLFF; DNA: TGTGCCAGCAGTTTAGCCGGGACAGGGGAAAAACTGTTTTTT
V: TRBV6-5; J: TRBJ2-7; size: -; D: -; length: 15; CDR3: CASHTPSEGLYEQYF; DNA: TGTGCCAGCCACACCCCGTCGGAGGGGCTCTACGAGCAGTACTTC